These 5 T cell receptor beta chains were sequenced from one sample in a study of OX40 agonist ivuxolimab in advanced cancers. Library prep was done by the immunoSEQ multiplex PCR assay. The clones in this table, taken by TCRdb from immuneACCESS, are in-frame only. Not every clone is retained; where verified, under half of the shortfall comes from an unresolved V gene, and the cause of the rest is unknown. The sample table lists 40,000 to 60,000 clones, around nine tenths of them with a count of one. 3.6% of the sample is in the top ten clones. The starting material was CD4+ or CD8+ T cells sorted from blood, obtained in a trial of the OX40 agonist ivuxolimab. The source is an adult with an advanced solid tumor such as melanoma, head and neck, liver or kidney cancer.

The chain carries TRBV6-1 and TRBJ2-1; possibly TRBD2 for D (6 bases). The CDR3 runs 13 residues. The germline CDR1 and CDR2 sequences are MNHNS and SASEGT. V dropped 4 bases and J dropped 9 bases, with 13 bases sitting between them. CDR3 sequence (DNA): TGTGCCAGCAGTGCACTTAACGGGGGTGAGCAGTTCTTC. Residues: CASSALNGGEQFF.

The chain has TRBV28 and TRBJ2-1, with D unresolved. This CDR3 comprises 12 residues. V gave up 6 bases and J gave up 1 base, with 4 bases separating them. Germline CDR1 is MDHEN and CDR2 is SYDVKM. The CDR3: CASSRSYNEQFF. DNA of the CDR3: TGTGCCAGCAGCAGATCCTACAATGAGCAGTTCTTC.

V usage is TRBV5-6 and J usage is TRBJ2-7, with D unresolved. V lost 3 bases, J lost 1 base, and 8 bases lay in between. Per germline, CDR1 SGHDT and CDR2 YYEEEE. The length of the CDR3 is 13 residues. CDR3 nucleotides: TGTGCCAGCAGCTCTGCGGCTTCCTACGAGCAGTACTTC. It encodes CASSSAASYEQYF.

The V gene is TRBV5-8, the J gene TRBJ1-1; 10 bases map to TRBD1. CDR1 is SGHTS and CDR2 is YDEGEE in the germline V gene. The length of the CDR3 is 18 residues. V was pared by 4 bases and J by 4 bases, with 16 bases of the junction left unmatched. Written as DNA, the CDR3 is TGTGCCAGCAGCAAACCGGGACAGGGGAGTGGGTTCGGCACTGAAGCTTTCTTT. Protein: CASSKPGQGSGFGTEAFF.

The V gene is TRBV9, the J gene TRBJ2-5; D call uncertain. Germline lookup yields CDR1 SGDLS and CDR2 YYNGEE. The CDR3 runs 15 residues. With 0 bases removed from V and 7 bases from J, the gap between germline ends came to 16 bases. The CDR3, as DNA: TGTGCCAGCAGCGTAGACGCGAACCGTGGCGTGACCCAGTACTTC. It is translated as CASSVDANRGVTQYF.